This is a list of T cell receptor beta chains from one sample in a study of shared clonotypes between healthy human individuals. Sequencing used immunoSEQ multiplex PCR; TCRdb keeps in-frame clones, though not all of them. The sample lists under 1,100,000 clones, around 76% occurring once. Sequencing was performed on memory CD4+ T cells sorted from blood. These TCRs come from a young man in good health. CDR3s include the opening cysteine and the closing phenylalanine or tryptophan. D genes are given only for firm matches. The size entry is marked missing in some rows and otherwise reads once, few, many or a size class.

abundance | len | d_gene | j_gene | v_gene | CDR3aa | CDR3nt
. | 13 | . | TRBJ2-1 | TRBV29-1 | CSVESDRTNEQFF | TGCAGCGTCGAGTCGGATCGGACGAATGAGCAGTTCTTC
. | 14 | . | TRBJ2-7 | TRBV15 | CATSRDLGDYEQYF | TGTGCCACCAGCAGGGACTTAGGGGACTACGAGCAGTACTTC
. | 15 | . | TRBJ2-3 | TRBV5-1 | CASSPWGGLTDTQYF | TGCGCCAGCAGCCCCTGGGGGGGCCTGACAGATACGCAGTATTTT
. | 14 | . | TRBJ2-3 | TRBV10-1 | CASSRGDLVDTQYF | TGCGCCAGCAGTAGGGGCGACTTGGTCGATACGCAGTATTTT
. | 12 | . | TRBJ2-7 | TRBV7-2 | CASSLGLAEQYF | TGTGCCAGCAGCTTAGGGTTAGCCGAGCAGTACTTC
. | 13 | . | TRBJ2-5 | TRBV19 | CASTPGVHETQYF | TGTGCCAGTACCCCCGGAGTACACGAGACCCAGTACTTC
. | 17 | . | TRBJ2-2 | TRBV7-6 | CASSQASVVGNTGELFF | TGTGCCAGCAGCCAGGCTTCGGTAGTAGGGAACACCGGGGAGCTGTTTTTT
. | 16 | TRBD1 | TRBJ2-5 | TRBV30 | CAWSGGAGGYGETQYF | TGTGCCTGGAGTGGAGGAGCAGGGGGATATGGAGAGACCCAGTACTTC
. | 12 | . | TRBJ1-1 | TRBV2 | CASSAGLGLAFF | TGTGCCAGCAGCGCAGGACTTGGGTTGGCTTTCTTT
. | 14 | . | TRBJ2-5 | TRBV6-6 | CASSYSGIRETQYF | TGTGCCAGCAGTTACTCAGGGATTCGAGAGACCCAGTACTTC
. | 12 | . | TRBJ2-3 | TRBV5-6 | CASSSSGTTQYF | TGTGCCAGCAGCTCTTCCGGGACTACGCAGTATTTT
. | 15 | TRBD1 | TRBJ2-7 | TRBV9 | CASSAKDRALYEQYF | TGTGCCAGCAGCGCGAAGGACAGGGCTCTCTACGAGCAGTACTTC
. | 13 | . | TRBJ2-1 | TRBV7-2 | CASTLAGPGEQFF | TGTGCCAGCACCCTTGCGGGGCCTGGGGAGCAGTTCTTC
. | 16 | TRBD2 | TRBJ2-3 | TRBV28 | CASTILAGDSTDTQYF | TGTGCCAGCACAATACTAGCGGGGGATAGCACAGATACGCAGTATTTT
. | 14 | . | TRBJ2-3 | TRBV5-1 | CASSVTGLGDTQYF | TGCGCCAGCAGCGTCACAGGTTTGGGAGATACGCAGTATTTT
. | 15 | TRBD1 | TRBJ2-7 | TRBV9 | CASSPRQGAPSEQYF | TGTGCCAGCAGCCCCAGACAGGGAGCCCCCTCTGAGCAGTACTTC
. | 18 | TRBD2 | TRBJ2-5 | TRBV5-1 | CASSLGRTSGEIQETQYF | TGCGCCAGCAGCTTGGGGAGGACTAGCGGGGAGATCCAAGAGACCCAGTACTTC
. | 13 | . | TRBJ2-3 | TRBV6-1 | CASTEPSTDTQYF | TGTGCCAGCACGGAGCCTAGCACAGATACGCAGTATTTT
. | 15 | . | TRBJ2-7 | TRBV13 | CASSLGGLALYEQYF | TGTGCCAGCAGCTTAGGGGGGTTAGCCCTCTACGAGCAGTACTTC
once | 12 | TRBD1 | TRBJ1-2 | TRBV30 | CACADRGKGYTF | TGTGCCTGCGCGGACAGGGGAAAAGGCTACACCTTC
. | 14 | TRBD1 | TRBJ1-2 | TRBV28 | CASSSTTGIRGYTF | TGTGCCAGCAGTTCGACGACAGGGATCCGCGGCTACACCTTC
. | 16 | TRBD2 | TRBJ2-2 | TRBV5-4 | CASSRHTSGSNGELFF | TGTGCCAGCAGCCGTCACACTAGCGGGAGTAACGGGGAGCTGTTTTTT
. | 15 | TRBD2 | TRBJ2-7 | TRBV6-1 | CASSERRGGPFEQYF | TGTGCCAGCAGTGAACGGCGGGGGGGCCCTTTCGAGCAGTACTTC
. | 14 | . | TRBJ2-7 | TRBV10-3 | CAISESRDAGEQYF | TGTGCCATCAGTGAGTCTCGTGACGCCGGAGAGCAGTACTTC
. | 16 | . | TRBJ1-6 | TRBV7-2 | CASSFRTTSYNSPLHF | TGTGCCAGCAGCTTTAGGACAACTTCCTATAATTCACCCCTCCACTTT
. | 14 | TRBD1 | TRBJ1-2 | TRBV19 | CASTPGTGPYGYTF | TGTGCCAGTACGCCCGGGACAGGGCCCTATGGCTACACCTTC
. | 14 | . | TRBJ2-1 | TRBV27 | CASSFHAGTVEQFF | TGTGCCAGCAGTTTCCACGCGGGGACGGTTGAGCAGTTCTTC
once | 14 | . | TRBJ2-3 | TRBV7-9 | CASSLMKGPDTQYF | TGTGCCAGCAGCTTAATGAAGGGGCCAGATACGCAGTATTTT
. | 16 | TRBD2 | TRBJ2-3 | TRBV7-2 | CASSLAGGPGTDTQYF | TGTGCCAGCAGCTTAGCGGGAGGGCCGGGCACAGATACGCAGTATTTT
. | 14 | . | TRBJ1-6 | TRBV7-8 | CASRVGHYNSPLHF | TGTGCCAGCAGAGTGGGCCACTATAATTCACCCCTCCACTTT
. | 13 | . | TRBJ2-7 | TRBV5-6 | CASSLSESYEQYF | TGTGCCAGCAGCTTGAGCGAATCCTACGAGCAGTACTTC
. | 16 | TRBD2 | TRBJ2-3 | TRBV5-1 | CASSFSGRAETDTQYF | TGCGCCAGCAGCTTCAGCGGGAGGGCCGAGACAGATACGCAGTATTTT
. | 13 | TRBD1 | TRBJ2-2 | TRBV6-6 | CASRRTGTGELFF | TGTGCCAGCAGGAGGACAGGGACCGGGGAGCTGTTTTTT
. | 15 | . | TRBJ2-7 | TRBV7-9 | CASSLAGPLGDEQYF | TGTGCCAGCAGCTTAGCTGGACCCCTCGGGGACGAGCAGTACTTC
. | 13 | . | TRBJ2-1 | TRBV28 | CASRTPSYNEQFF | TGTGCCAGCAGGACTCCTTCCTACAATGAGCAGTTCTTC
. | 14 | . | TRBJ2-3 | TRBV2 | CASSGKYSTDTQYF | TGTGCCAGCAGTGGAAAGTACTCCACAGATACGCAGTATTTT
few | 14 | TRBD1 | TRBJ2-5 | TRBV7-9 | CASSLRTGMETQYF | TGTGCCAGCAGCTTGCGGACAGGGATGGAGACCCAGTACTTC
few | 15 | . | TRBJ1-2 | TRBV28 | CASSRRTLLSYGYTF | TGTGCCAGCAGTCGAAGGACCCTACTTTCCTATGGCTACACCTTC
. | 19 | . | TRBJ2-7 | TRBV29-1 | CSVGKKGSGGSQRFNEQYF | TGCAGCGTTGGTAAAAAGGGCTCCGGAGGGAGTCAGAGGTTTAACGAGCAGTACTTC
. | 14 | TRBD1 | TRBJ1-1 | TRBV7-8 | CASSASGTGVLTFF | TGTGCCAGCAGCGCCTCCGGGACAGGGGTATTAACTTTCTTT
. | 15 | TRBD1 | TRBJ1-4 | TRBV5-4 | CASSEGQATNEKLFF | TGTGCCAGCAGCGAGGGACAGGCAACTAATGAAAAACTGTTTTTT
. | 14 | . | TRBJ2-5 | TRBV7-8 | CASSLVAVQETQYF | TGTGCCAGCAGCTTAGTGGCGGTACAAGAGACCCAGTACTTC
. | 15 | TRBD1 | TRBJ2-7 | TRBV5-1 | CASSPGQQYSYEQYF | TGCGCCAGCAGCCCGGGACAGCAATACTCCTACGAGCAGTACTTC
. | 14 | . | TRBJ2-7 | TRBV30 | CAWSVGRGPYEQYF | TGTGCCTGGAGTGTCGGCAGGGGCCCCTACGAGCAGTACTTC
. | 14 | TRBD1 | TRBJ2-7 | TRBV5-1 | CASSLEGAGHEQYF | TGCGCCAGCAGCTTGGAGGGGGCCGGCCACGAGCAGTACTTC
. | 12 | . | TRBJ2-3 | TRBV2 | CASSGGADTQYF | TGTGCCAGCAGTGGGGGGGCCGATACGCAGTATTTT
. | 14 | . | TRBJ1-2 | TRBV5-1 | CASSLDAGANGYTF | TGCGCCAGCAGCTTGGACGCGGGGGCAAATGGCTACACCTTC
. | 16 | . | TRBJ2-7 | TRBV6-5 | CASSSADRLSSYEQYF | TGTGCCAGCAGTTCCGCAGACCGATTGAGCTCCTACGAGCAGTACTTC
. | 15 | . | TRBJ2-6 | TRBV7-2 | CASSSQLSGANVLTF | TGTGCCAGCAGCTCCCAGCTCTCTGGGGCCAACGTCCTGACTTTC
few | 13 | . | TRBJ2-7 | TRBV7-2 | CASSLGLAGEQYF | TGTGCCAGCAGCTTAGGTCTAGCAGGCGAGCAGTACTTC
few | 14 | . | TRBJ1-5 | TRBV6-5 | CASSYQGPQWPQHF | TGTGCCAGCAGTTACCAGGGACCTCAATGGCCCCAGCATTTT
few | 17 | . | TRBJ1-6 | TRBV30 | CAWSTGQLVSYNSPLHF | TGTGCCTGGAGTACAGGACAGCTAGTCTCTTATAATTCACCCCTCCACTTT
. | 15 | . | TRBJ1-1 | TRBV7-2 | CASSPEKRAITEAFF | TGTGCCAGCAGCCCCGAGAAGCGGGCTATCACTGAAGCTTTCTTT
. | 14 | . | TRBJ2-3 | TRBV12-5 | CASGIGSSTDTQYF | TGTGCTAGTGGCATAGGATCTAGCACAGATACGCAGTATTTT
. | 14 | . | TRBJ2-3 | TRBV30 | CAWSTNRKGDTQYF | TGTGCCTGGAGTACCAACAGGAAGGGTGATACGCAGTATTTT
. | 16 | TRBD2 | TRBJ2-4 | TRBV12-5 | CASGSGTSGRGNIQYF | TGTGCTAGTGGCTCTGGGACTAGCGGGAGAGGAAACATTCAGTACTTC
once | 16 | TRBD2 | TRBJ2-2 | TRBV5-1 | CASALGKAGGPPELFF | TGCGCCAGCGCCCTGGGGAAAGCGGGAGGGCCACCGGAGCTGTTTTTT
. | 16 | . | TRBJ1-3 | TRBV28 | CASSITGLHSGNTIYF | TGTGCCAGCAGTATTACAGGGCTCCACTCTGGAAACACCATATATTTT
. | 16 | TRBD1 | TRBJ1-3 | TRBV28 | CASKQSGTGGFSTIYF | TGTGCCAGCAAGCAATCGGGGACAGGGGGTTTCAGCACCATATATTTT